Listed below are T cell receptor beta chains from one sample, sequenced in a study of T-cell memory formation after mild COVID-19. TCRdb used MiXCR to reprocess the 5' RACE reads, holding one entry per CDR3 protein. The profile shows hundreds of thousands of distinct CDR3 sequences, roughly 20% of them singletons. Sequencing input: PBMCs or a T cell subset sorted from them (not recorded which). Receptors originate from an adult woman who had mild COVID-19 (a few samples of this study predate the infection). Cell type and time point are not known. CDR3s include the opening cysteine and the closing phenylalanine or tryptophan. Each record gives: V gene, J gene, D gene, clone size, CDR3 DNA, CDR3 protein. A D gene is named only where the DNA matches it firmly. Clone sizes are given selectively: once, few, many, or a class where the clone is expanded.

>TRBV7-9|TRBJ2-5|NA|few
TGTGCCAGCAGGATGGGGGCGACGAGAGAGACCCAGTACTTC
CASRMGATRETQYF
>TRBV15|TRBJ2-2|TRBD2|NA
TGTGCCACCGGGACGCTAGCGGGATACACCGGGGAGCTGTTTTTT
CATGTLAGYTGELFF
>TRBV14|TRBJ2-1|TRBD2|NA
TGTGCCAGCAGCCAATTTGGACTAGCAGGCAATGAGCAGTTCTTC
CASSQFGLAGNEQFF
>TRBV6-5|TRBJ2-3|TRBD2|NA
TGTGCCAGCAGTTACTCGCTAGCGGTCTCCACAGATACGCAGTATTTT
CASSYSLAVSTDTQYF
>TRBV6-2/TRBV6-3|TRBJ2-1|TRBD1|few
TGTGCCAGCAGTACACAGGGGTACTCCTACAATGAGCAGTTCTTC
CASSTQGYSYNEQFF
>TRBV20-1|TRBJ2-7|NA|NA
TGCAGTGCTAAGGAAAGCTCCTACGAGCAGTACTTC
CSAKESSYEQYF
>TRBV7-2|TRBJ2-7|NA|NA
TGTGCCAGCAGCTTAGGTTTCAGGGGTGGCTACGAGCAGTACTTC
CASSLGFRGGYEQYF
>TRBV30|TRBJ2-3|NA|many
TGTGCCTCCGGACGCGGGATCGGTGGAGATACGCAGTATTTT
CASGRGIGGDTQYF
>TRBV20-1|TRBJ1-6|NA|few
TGCAGTGCTAGAGTAGGGGAGCCTAATTCACCCCTCCACTTT
CSARVGEPNSPLHF
>TRBV12-3/TRBV12-4|TRBJ2-7|NA|few
TGTGCCAGCAGCGTCCGGGACTCCCCCGCGGCCGAGCAGTACTTC
CASSVRDSPAAEQYF
>TRBV20-1|TRBJ2-5|TRBD2|few
TGCAGTGCTAGAGGTTTCGGACTAGCGGGAGTGGAGACCCAGTACTTC
CSARGFGLAGVETQYF
>TRBV4-3|TRBJ2-7|TRBD1|NA
TGCGCCAGCAGCCAAGGGACAGGGAACCCCTACGAGCAGTACTTC
CASSQGTGNPYEQYF
>TRBV7-3|TRBJ2-3|TRBD2|few
TGTGCCAGCAGCTTAACAGGGGGGACTAGCGAGGTTACGCAGTATTTT
CASSLTGGTSEVTQYF
>TRBV18|TRBJ2-2|NA|many
TGTGCCAGCTCACCAGGGAACACCGGGGAGCTGTTTTTT
CASSPGNTGELFF
>TRBV7-7|TRBJ2-7|NA|few
TGTGCTAGCAGCGCGGAAGTATCTGGCCACGAGCAGTACTTC
CASSAEVSGHEQYF
>TRBV4-3|TRBJ2-7|NA|NA
TGCGCCAGCAGCCAAGATCGAACAGGGCTAACTACGCTGCAGTACTTC
CASSQDRTGLTTLQYF
>TRBV24-1|TRBJ2-3|NA|many
TGTGCCACCAGTGATTTGGGGACAAGGGAGGATACGCAGTATTTT
CATSDLGTREDTQYF
>TRBV27|TRBJ1-1|NA|NA
TGTGCCAGCAGTTTATTGGGGGGCACTGAAGCTTTCTTT
CASSLLGGTEAFF
>TRBV5-4|TRBJ2-1|TRBD2|NA
TGTGCCAGCAGCTTGTCCCGGACTAGCGGGGGGATAAATGAGCAGTTCTTC
CASSLSRTSGGINEQFF
>TRBV4-2|TRBJ1-3|TRBD1|few
TGTGCCAGCAGCCAAGGGTACGCGGGCTCAGGGGGCCAAAACACCATATATTTT
CASSQGYAGSGGQNTIYF
>TRBV25-1|TRBJ1-1|NA|NA
TGTGCCAGCAGTGAATGGGGTTCGCGAACTGAAGCTTTCTTT
CASSEWGSRTEAFF
>TRBV24-1|TRBJ2-5|TRBD2|many
TGTGCCACCAGTGATCCCCGGACTAGCGGGGAGACCCAGTACTTC
CATSDPRTSGETQYF
>TRBV7-7|TRBJ1-1|NA|NA
TGTGCTAGCACTCAGACCGGGACACGGACTGAAGCTTTCTTT
CASTQTGTRTEAFF
>TRBV10-3|TRBJ2-1|TRBD2|many
TGTGCCATCAGTGAGTCGACTGGACTAGCGGGGTACAATGAGCAGTTCTTC
CAISESTGLAGYNEQFF
>TRBV9|TRBJ2-7|TRBD1|NA
TGTGCCAGCAGCCTTTCTGACAGGGGGTGGTTTTACGAGCAGTACTTC
CASSLSDRGWFYEQYF
>TRBV5-1|TRBJ2-6|NA|few
TGCGCCAGCAGCTCCAGGACCTCTGGGGCCAACGTCCTGACTTTC
CASSSRTSGANVLTF
>TRBV24-1|TRBJ2-3|NA|few
TGTGCCACCGGGAGTAGCACAGATACGCAGTATTTT
CATGSSTDTQYF
>TRBV7-6|TRBJ1-4|TRBD1|many
TGTGCCAGCAGCTTAGGGGTACAGGGGGCGCGTGAAAAACTGTTTTTT
CASSLGVQGAREKLFF